This TCR beta chain was recorded in a study of cytomegalovirus exposure and HLA in healthy donors. Sequencing used immunoSEQ multiplex PCR; TCRdb keeps in-frame clones, though not all of them. Of under 350,000 clones in the sample, 80% to 90% were seen once. CDR1 is MGHRA and CDR2 is YSYEKL in the germline V gene. This CDR3 has 16 amino acids. The V gene end was trimmed by 6 bases and the J gene end by 4 bases; junction bases not matched to a gene: 12. V usage is TRBV4-1 and J usage is TRBJ2-1; 7 nucleotides line up with TRBD2. The sequence came from a woman between 18 and 30 years old in good health and CMV-seronegative. The sequencing sample was made of PBMCs. For the CDR3, the DNA is TGCGCCAGCAGTTTTGTACCTAGCGGCTTTTACAATGAGCAGTTCTTC. The encoded protein is CASSFVPSGFYNEQFF.